The following is a TCR beta chain sequence with its context. What it binds is unknown. The cDNA was generated through 5'RACE incorporating 10-nucleotide random UMIs. A single record per CDR3 protein comes from TCRdb applying MiXCR to the 5' RACE reads. Among tens of thousands of distinct CDR3 sequences listed, 15% to 20% were seen once. Time point specified: technical triplicate 3. The sorted libraries were made from some 1 million CD4+ or CD8+ T cells. This sample was taken from a study of neurological immune-mediated disorders. Study results and caveats: The absence of any CDR3 amino acid sequence shared by expanded clones across subjects suggests that repertoires were private in all groups.

There are 13 residues in the CDR3. The V gene lost 7 bases and the J gene lost 2 bases, with 13 bases spanning the gap. Germline CDR1 DFQATT, CDR2 SNEGSKA (reference sequence). This receptor was taken from a female donor with HTLV-1-associated myelopathy (HAM/TSP). The V call is TRBV20-1, the J call TRBJ2-3; D is possibly TRBD1 or TRBD2 (6 bases each). Sequenced material: CD4+ T cells from blood. CDR3 residues: CSVRGVNTDTQYF. The CDR3 bases are TGCAGTGTAAGGGGGGTGAACACAGATACGCAGTATTTT.